A single sample gave rise to the 23 T cell receptor beta chains below, sequenced in a study of CD8+ T cells in alopecia areata. Extraction and reverse transcription of RNA yielded cDNA as the sequencing template. The assay was immunoSEQ multiplex PCR, and TCRdb's table has in-frame clones only and misses some. The top ten hold 0.45% of the sample, which has under 250,000 clones, approximately 52% seen once. The material was CD4+ T cells sorted from blood, obtained at week 0. The source is a human donor with alopecia areata.

V gene TRBV27 combines with J gene TRBJ2-3, with TRBD2 matching over 10 bases. V lost 4 bases and J lost 5; bases outside the gene matches: 6. This CDR3 is built from 15 residues. Germline V lookup: CDR1 MNHEY, CDR2 SMNVEV (reference sequence). The CDR3 DNA reads as TGTGCCAGCAGTTATCAGCGGGGGGGCTTAGATACGCAGTATTTT. Translated, it gives CASSYQRGGLDTQYF.

This clone turned up a few times. The chain uses TRBV14 and TRBJ2-3, with a possible D match to TRBD1 (6 bases). Between the trimmed V and J ends, which lost 1 base and 1 base, there was a span of 15 bases. The germline V gene encodes CDR1 SGHDN and CDR2 FVKESK. CDR3 length: 17 residues. The CDR3 here is CASSQVRGLWGTDTQYF. The CDR3 region has the DNA TGTGCCAGCAGCCAAGTCAGGGGCCTCTGGGGCACAGATACGCAGTATTTT.

The gene calls are TRBV9 and TRBJ2-6; 7 nucleotides align to TRBD2. The junction had 6 bases not matched to a gene; V was cut back by 3 bases and J by 0 bases. The CDR3 contains 17 residues. CDR1 and CDR2 (germline): SGDLS, YYNGEE. The DNA for the CDR3 is TGTGCCAGCAGCGAACCTAGCGGCCACTCTGGGGCCAACGTCCTGACTTTC. It specifies CASSEPSGHSGANVLTF.

The rearrangement links TRBV7-2 to TRBJ2-1; TRBD2 agrees at 9 bases. V lost 5 bases, J lost 6 bases, and 11 bases stayed unmatched. The germline gives CDR1 SGHTA, CDR2 FQGNSA. CDR3 size: 16 residues. The CDR3 DNA reads TGTGCCAGCAGCCTCGCCCGTAGCGGGAGAACCAATGAGCAGTTCTTC. Translated, it gives CASSLARSGRTNEQFF.

This clone was counted between two and nine times. The chain carries TRBV7-2 and TRBJ2-3, with TRBD2 as a possible D gene (6 bases). Trimming left V 5 bases short and J 4 bases short, with 16 bases between. CDR1 SGHTA and CDR2 FQGNSA come from the germline V gene. The CDR3 is 15 amino acids. The DNA for the CDR3 is TGTGCCAGCAGCAAGGGACTGAGGGGCCCAGATACGCAGTATTTT. It codes for CASSKGLRGPDTQYF. The variable domain in full, completed from reference TRBV7-2 and TRBJ2-3, reads GAGVSQSPSNKVTEKGKDVELRCDPISGHTALYWYRQSLGQGLEFLIYFQGNSAPDKSGLPSDRFSAERTGGSVSTLTIQRTQQEDSAVYLCASSKGLRGPDTQYFGPGTRLTVL.

This clone has a handful of counts. This chain connects TRBV30 to TRBJ2-1; a possible D gene is TRBD1 (5 bases). V dropped 5 bases and J dropped 12 bases, with 17 bases sitting between them. The CDR3 length is 12 residues. CDR1 and CDR2 (germline): GTSNPN, SVGIG (reference sequence). In DNA, the CDR3 is TGTGCCTGGGAGGCACAGGTCGTGGGGCAGTTCTTC. It encodes CAWEAQVVGQFF.

The gene calls are TRBV4-2 and TRBJ2-3, with 7 bases lining up with TRBD2. J gave up 6 bases and V 0 bases, and 9 bases lay outside the gene matches. Germline loops: CDR1 LGHNA, CDR2 YNFKEQ. The CDR3 has 16 amino acids. The CDR3 DNA is TGTGCCAGCAGCCAAGATCTCGGCGGGAGAGGGGATACGCAGTATTTT. Protein product: CASSQDLGGRGDTQYF.

This clone was recorded a few times. This chain joins TRBV29-1 and TRBJ2-4; TRBD1 might be the D (5 bases). The CDR3 runs to 16 residues. The V gene's germline CDR1 is SQVTM and CDR2 ANQGSEA. V lost 0 bases, J lost 3 bases, and 15 bases lay in between. The CDR3 here is CSVEDWGTRDKNIQYF. The CDR3 DNA reads TGCAGCGTTGAAGATTGGGGCACCAGGGACAAAAACATTCAGTACTTC.

The chain carries TRBV9 and TRBJ2-7; TRBD2 might be the D (6 bases). The V end was cut by 6 bases, the J end by 2 bases, with 15 bases between. The CDR3 has 14 amino acids. The germline V gene encodes CDR1 SGDLS and CDR2 YYNGEE. This chain's CDR3 is CASTPGREAYEQYF. The CDR3 DNA sequence: TGTGCCAGCACCCCCGGCAGGGAGGCCTACGAGCAGTACTTC.

The genes are TRBV6-5 and TRBJ1-1, with D unresolved. CDR1 is MNHEY, CDR2 SVGAGI, per germline. V gave up 6 bases and J gave up 1 base, with 12 bases separating them. The CDR3 is 14 amino acids. CDR3 sequence reads: CASSRIGRNTEAFF. The CDR3 DNA follows: TGTGCCAGCAGCCGCATAGGGCGGAACACTGAAGCTTTCTTT.

The CDR3 spells CAWSRGQSTDTQYF. CDR3 DNA sequence: TGTGCCTGGAGTCGTGGACAGAGCACAGATACGCAGTATTTT. The chain couples TRBV30 to TRBJ2-3; possible D gene TRBD1, 6 bases. Germline V gene data show CDR1 as GTSNPN and CDR2 as SVGIG (reference sequence). V gave up 2 bases and J gave up 0 bases, with 9 bases separating them. This CDR3 contains 14 residues.

This clone was observed a handful of times. V and J are TRBV18 and TRBJ2-7, with 13 bases lining up with TRBD2. Per the germline V gene, CDR1 is KGHSH and CDR2 is LQKENI. The length of the CDR3 is 15 residues. The V segment lost 5 bases and the J segment 2 bases; nucleotides outside the gene matches: 3. The CDR3 protein is CASSMGLAGTYEQYF. The CDR3 coding sequence is TGTGCCAGCTCAATGGGACTAGCGGGGACCTACGAGCAGTACTTC. Filled out from reference TRBV18 and TRBJ2-7, the complete variable domain reads NAGVMQNPRHLVRRRGQEARLRCSPMKGHSHVYWYRQLPEEGLKFMVYLQKENIIDESGMPKERFSAEFPKEGPSILRIQQVVRGDSAAYFCASSMGLAGTYEQYFGPGTRLTVT.

The chain is built from TRBV6-5 and TRBJ2-3; 11 nucleotides line up with TRBD2. Germline V gene lookup returns CDR1 MNHEY and CDR2 SVGAGI. The trim removed 2 bases at V and 6 bases at J, leaving 7 bases unmatched. CDR3 length equals 16 residues. CDR3 in DNA: TGTGCCAGCAGTTACAAGGCTAGCGGGAGGAGTGATACGCAGTATTTT. This encodes CASSYKASGRSDTQYF.

This clone has just a few counts. The rearrangement links TRBV5-4 to TRBJ2-7; 13 bases are a match to TRBD2. Germline V gives CDR1 SGHNT, CDR2 YYREEE (reference sequence). The CDR3 is 15 amino acids. The ends lost 4 bases at V and 6 bases at J; junction bases unmatched: 7. The CDR3 DNA reads TGTGCCAGCAGCCCACGGACTAGCGGGAGAAGCGAGCAGTACTTC. Protein sequence: CASSPRTSGRSEQYF.

This clone was counted once. The chain has TRBV15 and TRBJ2-5; 8 nucleotides match TRBD2. With V trimmed by 2 bases and J by 2 bases, 7 bases remained unmatched. CDR1 is LNHNV and CDR2 is YYDKDF in the germline V gene (reference sequence). The CDR3 sequence is 16 residues long. DNA of the CDR3: TGTGCCACCAGCAGAAGATTGGGGACTAGGCAAGAGACCCAGTACTTC. The encoded protein is CATSRRLGTRQETQYF.

The chain has TRBV6-5 and TRBJ2-4; TRBD2 might be the D (7 bases). Germline CDR1 MNHEY, CDR2 SVGAGI. This CDR3 has 14 residues. The ends were cut back, 0 bases at V and 8 bases at J, with 11 bases in the middle. CDR3 loop: CASSYSAGADIQYF. The CDR3 bases are TGTGCCAGCAGTTACTCCGCGGGGGCGGACATTCAGTACTTC.

The sample holds one count of this clone. CDR3 DNA: TGTGCCAGCAGCCCTAGCCCACGTTTCACCGGGGAGCTGTTTTTT. This sequence encodes CASSPSPRFTGELFF. V and J are TRBV6-5 and TRBJ2-2, with a weak D call TRBD2 (5 bases). Germline CDR1 reads MNHEY; CDR2 reads SVGAGI. Trimming pared 6 bases from V and 4 bases from J, leaving 15 bases between. CDR3 length: 15 amino acids.

This chain uses TRBV2 with TRBJ2-1; D perhaps matches TRBD2 (5 bases). V was shortened by 6 bases and J by 5 bases, with 17 bases between the two germline ends. From germline, CDR1 is SNHLY and CDR2 FYNNEI. This CDR3 is 15 amino acids long. This CDR3 reads CASRPAAGSNNEQFF. The CDR3 region has the DNA TGTGCCAGCAGACCGGCGGCGGGTTCGAACAATGAGCAGTTCTTC.

The J gene is TRBJ1-1, the V gene TRBV29-1; D may be TRBD1 (6 bases). Trimming took off 0 bases at V and 2 bases at J, with 10 bases between the two ends. CDR1 and CDR2 (germline): SQVTM, ANQGSEA. This CDR3 has 14 amino acids. CDR3 sequence reads: CSVEDTGRNTEAFF. In nucleotides, the CDR3 is TGCAGCGTTGAAGATACAGGGCGAAACACTGAAGCTTTCTTT.

The chain combines TRBV11-2 with TRBJ2-6; possibly TRBD1 for D (5 bases). V was clipped by 2 bases and J by 0 bases, with 14 bases between them. Germline CDR1 and CDR2: SGHAT and FQNNGV. The CDR3 is made up of 18 amino acids. CDR3 coding DNA: TGTGCCAGCAGCTTATTGCGCAGGGCCCGCTCTGGGGCCAACGTCCTGACTTTC. Translating gives CASSLLRRARSGANVLTF. Full variable domain (remainder filled in from reference TRBV11-2 and TRBJ2-6): EAGVAQSPRYKIIEKRQSVAFWCNPISGHATLYWYQQILGQGPKLLIQFQNNGVVDDSQLPKDRFSAERLKGVDSTLKIQPAKLEDSAVYLCASSLLRRARSGANVLTFGAGSRLTVL.

This clone showed up just a few times. The chain links TRBV9 to TRBJ1-2; 7 nucleotides match TRBD1. The junction had 2 bases not matched to a gene; V was cut back by 0 bases and J by 3 bases. This CDR3 contains 14 residues. In germline, CDR1 is SGDLS, CDR2 YYNGEE. Here the CDR3 DNA reads TGTGCCAGCAGCGTAGGAGGGGGCCACTATGGCTACACCTTC. This encodes CASSVGGGHYGYTF.

The rearrangement joins TRBV4-2 to TRBJ2-7; unclear D gene. The CDR3 is made up of 15 amino acids. Trimming pared 0 bases from V and 3 bases from J, leaving 12 bases between. The germline V gene has CDR1 LGHNA and CDR2 YNFKEQ. The CDR3 DNA reads TGTGCCAGCAGCCAAGACACAGAACTTGTCTACGAGCAGTACTTC. It is translated as CASSQDTELVYEQYF.

This CDR3 reads CASSLAGTPAGELFF. Written as DNA, the CDR3 is TGCGCCAGCAGCTTGGCCGGGACCCCCGCCGGGGAGCTGTTTTTT. This sequence joins TRBV5-1 and TRBJ2-2; TRBD1 or TRBD2 may be the D gene (5 bases each). V lost 0 bases, J lost 6 bases, and 12 bases lay in between. Germline-derived CDR1 and CDR2 are SGHRS and YFSETQ. CDR3 length equals 15 residues.